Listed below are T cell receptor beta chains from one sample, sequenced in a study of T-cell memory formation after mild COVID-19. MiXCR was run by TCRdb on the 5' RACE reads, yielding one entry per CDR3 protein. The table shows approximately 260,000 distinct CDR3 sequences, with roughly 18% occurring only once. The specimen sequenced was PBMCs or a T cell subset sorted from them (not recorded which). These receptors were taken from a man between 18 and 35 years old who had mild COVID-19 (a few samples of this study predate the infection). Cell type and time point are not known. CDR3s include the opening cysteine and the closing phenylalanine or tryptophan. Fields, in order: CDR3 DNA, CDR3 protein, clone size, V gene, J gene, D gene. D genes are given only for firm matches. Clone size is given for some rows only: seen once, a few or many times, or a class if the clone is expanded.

TGCAGTGCTAATCCGGGACTATCAGGCTACAATGAGCAGTTCTTC	CSANPGLSGYNEQFF	-	TRBV20-1	TRBJ2-1	TRBD2
TGTGCCTGCTCCGGGACTAGCGACGCCCATACGCAGTATTTT	CACSGTSDAHTQYF	-	TRBV19	TRBJ2-3	TRBD2
TGTGCCAGCAGTGCATGGACAGGGGACACAGATACGCAGTATTTT	CASSAWTGDTDTQYF	few	TRBV25-1	TRBJ2-3	TRBD1
TGTGCCAGCAGCTTAGTAGGTGGCGTTATGGGGACCTCTGGAAACACCATATATTTT	CASSLVGGVMGTSGNTIYF	-	TRBV11-2	TRBJ1-3	-
TGTGCCAGCAGCCGGTGGGGGGCGCTTAGTGGCACTGAAGCTTTCTTT	CASSRWGALSGTEAFF	few	TRBV5-6	TRBJ1-1	-
TGCGCCAGCAGCCAAGGCACATCCGTTGGGACCCAGTACTTC	CASSQGTSVGTQYF	few	TRBV4-1	TRBJ2-5	-
TGTGCCAGCAGCCGCGGGGGCCCGACAGATACGCAGTATTTT	CASSRGGPTDTQYF	-	TRBV7-9	TRBJ2-3	-
TGCGCCAGCAGCCTAAGACCGCCGCGCCCGGTGATGGTTGAGCAGTTCTTC	CASSLRPPRPVMVEQFF	-	TRBV4-3	TRBJ2-1	-
TGTGCCAGCAGACCTCAAACAGGGTTGGCTGAAGCTTTCTTT	CASRPQTGLAEAFF	-	TRBV7-9	TRBJ1-1	-
TGTGCCACCAGCAGGGGGATGGGGGTCAGATCCTACGAGCAGTACTTC	CATSRGMGVRSYEQYF	many	TRBV15	TRBJ2-7	-
TGTGCCAGCAGCCCCCAGGTTAACACCGGGGAGCTGTTTTTT	CASSPQVNTGELFF	many	TRBV3-1	TRBJ2-2	-
TGTGCCAGCAGTTACCCGAGCGGATCGTACCAAGAGACCCAGTACTTC	CASSYPSGSYQETQYF	few	TRBV6-2/TRBV6-3	TRBJ2-5	-
TGCGCCAGCAGCCAAGATCTGGGGGAAGCTTTCTTT	CASSQDLGEAFF	-	TRBV4-1	TRBJ1-1	-
TGTGCCGTCAGCGACCGAGGACCCTACGAGCAGTACTTC	CAVSDRGPYEQYF	few	TRBV7-2	TRBJ2-7	-
TGTGCCAGCAGCGTCTCCTACGAGCAGTACTTC	CASSVSYEQYF	many	TRBV7-2	TRBJ2-7	-
TGTGCCAGCAGCTTAGAGTCCCTCGGGGAGCTGTTTTTT	CASSLESLGELFF	many	TRBV7-6	TRBJ2-2	-
TGCAGCGTGACAGGGGGAGGGGAGACCCAGTACTTC	CSVTGGGETQYF	few	TRBV29-1	TRBJ2-5	TRBD1
TGTGCCAGCAGGGACAGTTCCGGGGAGACCCAGTACTTC	CASRDSSGETQYF	few	TRBV12-3/TRBV12-4	TRBJ2-5	-
TGTGCCAGCAGCCCCCGTTTGGGGAACACTGAAGCTTTCTTT	CASSPRLGNTEAFF	few	TRBV25-1	TRBJ1-1	-
TGTGCCAGCAGCTTGCACGGGACGGTATACAATGAGCAGTTCTTC	CASSLHGTVYNEQFF	many	TRBV7-9	TRBJ2-1	-
TGTGCCAGCAGTCATGGACAGTTTAGCAATCAGCCCCAGCATTTT	CASSHGQFSNQPQHF	-	TRBV28	TRBJ1-5	-
TGCGCCAGCAGCGGAGGCCGGACAGGGGGCCATGGCTACACCTTC	CASSGGRTGGHGYTF	few	TRBV5-1	TRBJ1-2	TRBD1
TGCAGTGCTAGATGGGGCGGGGATACGCAGTATTTT	CSARWGGDTQYF	many	TRBV20-1	TRBJ2-3	-
TGTGCCAGCTCACCGGCAGTTGAAAAACTGTTTTTT	CASSPAVEKLFF	-	TRBV18	TRBJ1-4	-
TGTGCCAGCAGGCCAAATCAGGGTTCCGAGCAGTACTTC	CASRPNQGSEQYF	few	TRBV7-8	TRBJ2-7	-
TGTGCCAGCAGTCGGGGGTCGGGGGGACACACAGATACGCAGTATTTT	CASSRGSGGHTDTQYF	-	TRBV6-1	TRBJ2-3	-
TGTGCCAGCAGCAGGGTTCAAGAGACCCAGTACTTC	CASSRVQETQYF	-	TRBV6-6	TRBJ2-5	-
TGCGCCAGCAGTCACTCGGACAGGAGGGGAGACTATGGCTACACCTTC	CASSHSDRRGDYGYTF	few	TRBV4-1	TRBJ1-2	TRBD1
TGCGCCAGCAGCCAAGATGACGGGTGGGGCACTGAAGCTTTCTTT	CASSQDDGWGTEAFF	-	TRBV4-3	TRBJ1-1	-
TGTGCCAGCAGCGAAGGGCCGCAGGGAGGGAACGCCGGGGAGCTGTTTTTT	CASSEGPQGGNAGELFF	few	TRBV7-6	TRBJ2-2	TRBD2
TGCGCCAGCAGCTTGGTGCGGACAGGGGACCTGAACACTGAAGCTTTCTTT	CASSLVRTGDLNTEAFF	-	TRBV5-1	TRBJ1-1	TRBD1
TGTGCCATCAGTGACGGGGACGCGAGCTCTGGGGCCAACGTCCTGACTTTC	CAISDGDASSGANVLTF	-	TRBV10-3	TRBJ2-6	-
TGTGCCAGCAGCCCGACGGGGGGCCTCTCCTACAATGAGCAGTTCTTC	CASSPTGGLSYNEQFF	few	TRBV7-9	TRBJ2-1	-
TGCGCCAGCAGCCAACGGATACAGAACGGGGAGCTGTTTTTT	CASSQRIQNGELFF	few	TRBV4-1	TRBJ2-2	-
TGCGCCAGCAGCCCCTCTAGGGAAGAGACCCAGTACTTC	CASSPSREETQYF	many	TRBV4-3	TRBJ2-5	-
TGTGCCAGCAGCGTAGTCCCCAGCGGACGCACAGATACGCAGTATTTT	CASSVVPSGRTDTQYF	-	TRBV9	TRBJ2-3	-
TGTGCCAGCAGCTTAGCGTTCAACAATGAGCAGTTCTTC	CASSLAFNNEQFF	-	TRBV7-8	TRBJ2-1	-
TGCGCCAGCAGCTTCAGACAGGGTATGAACACTGAAGCTTTCTTT	CASSFRQGMNTEAFF	few	TRBV5-1	TRBJ1-1	TRBD1
TGTGCCAGCAGAAACCGGGACAGCGGAAACACCATATATTTT	CASRNRDSGNTIYF	few	TRBV7-3	TRBJ1-3	TRBD1
TGTGCCAGCAGCCGTGTTGGGGACAATCAGCCCCAGCATTTT	CASSRVGDNQPQHF	-	TRBV6-1	TRBJ1-5	-
TGTGCCAGCAGCCACGGACCCGGGAAGACTTATCGGGAGAACACCGGGGAGCTGTTTTTT	CASSHGPGKTYRENTGELFF	-	TRBV9	TRBJ2-2	-
TGCAGTGCTAGGTCTAACACTGAAGCTTTCTTT	CSARSNTEAFF	few	TRBV20-1	TRBJ1-1	-
TGTGCCAGCAGCTTCACGTACACAGATACGCAGTATTTT	CASSFTYTDTQYF	few	TRBV7-2	TRBJ2-3	-
TGTGCCAGCAGTCGACACCACGCTAGCACAGATACGCAGTATTTT	CASSRHHASTDTQYF	few	TRBV7-2	TRBJ2-3	-
TGCGCCAGCATAAGGGGCCGAGGGGATGAGCAGTTCTTC	CASIRGRGDEQFF	few	TRBV23-1	TRBJ2-1	-
TGTGCCAGCAGCTTAGCGAGGGGGCTGGTAGGCTACACCTTC	CASSLARGLVGYTF	few	TRBV7-2	TRBJ1-2	TRBD1
TGTGCCACAGGGGGCCCTAACGGAGATACGCAGTATTTT	CATGGPNGDTQYF	-	TRBV9	TRBJ2-3	TRBD1
TGCAGTGCTCACTGGGACAGATCCTACGAGCAGTACTTC	CSAHWDRSYEQYF	few	TRBV20-1	TRBJ2-7	TRBD1
TGTGCCAGCAGCGGGGGCACGGGTGAGACCCAGTACTTC	CASSGGTGETQYF	-	TRBV6-5	TRBJ2-5	-